The rows below give T cell receptor beta chains drawn from one sample of a study of blood T cell repertoires in COVID-19. The method was immunoSEQ multiplex PCR; TCRdb's version includes in-frame clones alone and lacks a portion of them. The data contain about 200,000 clones, roughly 90% of them singletons. The sample comprised peripheral blood. These TCRs come from a man aged 60 to 75 with COVID-19, enrolled during active disease. Both conserved end residues are part of each CDR3. D genes are given only for firm matches. Clone size appears in some rows only: once, few, many, or a class for an expanded clone.

once,TRBV5-1,TRBJ1-5,TRBD1,CASSLEGTGSQPQHF,TGCGCCAGCAGCTTGGAAGGGACAGGGTCTCAGCCCCAGCATTTT
once,TRBV3-1/TRBV3-2,TRBJ1-4,.,CASSQVTGREKLFF,TGTGCCAGCAGCCAAGTTACAGGTCGGGAAAAACTGTTTTTT
.,TRBV6-5,TRBJ1-1,.,CASSNLDRMTEAFF,TGTGCCAGCAGTAATTTAGACAGGATGACTGAAGCTTTCTTT
.,TRBV27,TRBJ2-1,TRBD2,CASSLSSGDSYNEQFF,TGTGCCAGCAGTTTATCTAGCGGGGACTCCTACAATGAGCAGTTCTTC
.,TRBV27,TRBJ2-5,TRBD2,CASSGLAGSETQYF,TGTGCCAGCAGTGGACTAGCGGGATCAGAGACCCAGTACTTC
once,TRBV10-2,TRBJ1-2,TRBD1,CASSDRGRVYGYTF,TGCGCCAGCAGTGATAGGGGGCGGGTGTATGGCTACACCTTC
.,TRBV9,TRBJ1-4,TRBD1,CASSRQGSGEKLFF,TGTGCCAGCAGCCGACAGGGTAGCGGTGAAAAACTGTTTTTT
.,TRBV4-2,TRBJ2-1,.,CASSQGRGNEQFF,TGTGCCAGCAGCCAGGGAAGGGGAAATGAGCAGTTCTTC
.,TRBV27,TRBJ2-7,TRBD2,CASSPLAGGPGGYEQYF,TGTGCCAGCAGTCCTTTAGCGGGAGGGCCGGGTGGTTACGAGCAGTACTTC
.,TRBV5-4,TRBJ1-2,.,CASSLAGDSYGYTF,TGTGCCAGCAGCTTGGCGGGGGATAGCTATGGCTACACCTTC